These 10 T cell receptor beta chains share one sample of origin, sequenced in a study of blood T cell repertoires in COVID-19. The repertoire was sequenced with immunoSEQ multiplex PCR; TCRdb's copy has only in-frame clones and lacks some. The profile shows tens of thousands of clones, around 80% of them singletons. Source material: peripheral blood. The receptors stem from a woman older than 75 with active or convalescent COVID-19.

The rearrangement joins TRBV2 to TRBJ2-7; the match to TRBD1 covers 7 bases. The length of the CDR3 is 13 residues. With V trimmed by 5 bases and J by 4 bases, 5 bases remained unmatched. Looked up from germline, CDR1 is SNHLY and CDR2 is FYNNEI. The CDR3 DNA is TGTGCCAGCAGTTGGGGGACAGTTTACGAGCAGTACTTC. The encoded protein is CASSWGTVYEQYF. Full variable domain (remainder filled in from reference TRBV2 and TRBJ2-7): EPEVTQTPSHQVTQMGQEVILRCVPISNHLYFYWYRQILGQKVEFLVSFYNNEISEKSEIFDDQFSVERPDGSNFTLKIRSTKLEDSAMYFCASSWGTVYEQYFGPGTRLTVT.

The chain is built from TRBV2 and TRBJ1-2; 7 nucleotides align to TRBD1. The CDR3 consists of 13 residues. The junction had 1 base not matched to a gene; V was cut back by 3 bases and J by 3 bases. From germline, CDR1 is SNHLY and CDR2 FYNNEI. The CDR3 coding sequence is TGTGCCAGCAGTGAGGGACAGTACTATGGCTACACCTTC. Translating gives CASSEGQYYGYTF.

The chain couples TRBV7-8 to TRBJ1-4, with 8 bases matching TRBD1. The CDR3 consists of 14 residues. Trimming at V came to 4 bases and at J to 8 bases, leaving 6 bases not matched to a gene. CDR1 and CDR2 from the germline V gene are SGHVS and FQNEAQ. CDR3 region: CASSSTGGTEKLFF. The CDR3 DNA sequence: TGTGCCAGCAGCTCAACAGGGGGAACCGAAAAACTGTTTTTT.

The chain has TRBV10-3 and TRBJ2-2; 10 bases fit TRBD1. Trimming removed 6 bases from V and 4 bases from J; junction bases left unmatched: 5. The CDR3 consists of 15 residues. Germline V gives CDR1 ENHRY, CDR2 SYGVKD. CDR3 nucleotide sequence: TGTGCCATCAGGAGGACAGGGGGAGGCACCGGGGAGCTGTTTTTT. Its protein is CAIRRTGGGTGELFF.

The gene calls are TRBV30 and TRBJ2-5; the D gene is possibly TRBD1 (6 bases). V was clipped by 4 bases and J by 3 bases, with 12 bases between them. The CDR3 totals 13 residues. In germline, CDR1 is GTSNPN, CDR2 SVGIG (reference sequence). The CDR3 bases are TGTGCCTGGAACCAGGGACAAGAAGAGACCCAGTACTTC. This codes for CAWNQGQEETQYF.

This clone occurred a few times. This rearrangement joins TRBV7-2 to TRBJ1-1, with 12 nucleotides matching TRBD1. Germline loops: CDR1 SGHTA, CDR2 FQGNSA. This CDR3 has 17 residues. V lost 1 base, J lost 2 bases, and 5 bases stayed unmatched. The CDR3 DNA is TGTGCCAGCAGCTTAGAGGGGACAGGGGGCGGCAACACTGAAGCTTTCTTT. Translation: CASSLEGTGGGNTEAFF.

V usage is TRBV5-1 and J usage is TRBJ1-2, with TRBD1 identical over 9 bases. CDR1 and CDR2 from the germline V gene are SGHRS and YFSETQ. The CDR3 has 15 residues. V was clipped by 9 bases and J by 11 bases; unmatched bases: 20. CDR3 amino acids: CATSLDPGTGLNYTF. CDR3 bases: TGCGCCACCTCACTCGACCCCGGGACAGGGCTGAATTACACCTTC.

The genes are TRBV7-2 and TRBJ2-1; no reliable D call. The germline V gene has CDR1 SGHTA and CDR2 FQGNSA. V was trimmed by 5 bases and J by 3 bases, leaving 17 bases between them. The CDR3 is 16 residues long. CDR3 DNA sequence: TGTGCCAGCAGCAACCAGAAGAATCCTTACTACAATGAGCAGTTCTTC. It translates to CASSNQKNPYYNEQFF.

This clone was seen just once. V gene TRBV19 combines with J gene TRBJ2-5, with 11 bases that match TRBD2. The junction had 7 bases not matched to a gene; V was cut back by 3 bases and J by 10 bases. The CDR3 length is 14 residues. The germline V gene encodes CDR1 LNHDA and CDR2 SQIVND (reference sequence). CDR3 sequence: CASSMTSGASDQYF. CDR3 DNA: TGTGCCAGTAGTATGACTAGCGGGGCGTCGGACCAGTACTTC.

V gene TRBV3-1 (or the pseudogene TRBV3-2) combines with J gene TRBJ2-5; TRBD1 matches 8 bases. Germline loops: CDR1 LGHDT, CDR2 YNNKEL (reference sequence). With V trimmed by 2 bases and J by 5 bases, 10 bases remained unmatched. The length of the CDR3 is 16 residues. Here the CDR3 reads CASSQSSGGGMETQYF. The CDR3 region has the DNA TGTGCCAGCAGCCAATCATCAGGGGGCGGGATGGAGACCCAGTACTTC.